This note documents a single T cell receptor (beta chain) sequence. Its antigen is not identified. The source of the sample is a study of OX40 agonist ivuxolimab in advanced cancers. Study context: Prior anti-PD-1, anti-PD-L1 or anti-CTLA-4 therapy did not bar entry, and less than 50% had some. Partial responses occurred in three patients (one hepatocellular carcinoma, two cutaneous melanoma).

J gave up 4 bases and V 5 bases, and 8 bases lay outside the gene matches. This CDR3 comprises 15 residues. Germline CDR1 and CDR2: SEHNR and FQNEAQ (reference sequence). Findings and caveats of the study: Fewer expanded clones were found on average in CD4+ than in CD8+ T cells. Low clonal expansion, among the lowest seen, marked partial responders at 0.1-3.0 mg/kg.

Profiling relied on immunoSEQ multiplex PCR, and the TCRdb table lists in-frame clones only, not all of them. The sample holds about 50,000 clones; more than 70% are singletons and the top ten take about 3%. This receptor was taken from an adult with an advanced solid tumor such as melanoma, head and neck, liver or kidney cancer. Here the sequenced sample was CD4+ or CD8+ T cells sorted from blood, taken in a trial of the OX40 agonist ivuxolimab. The chain recombines TRBV7-9 with TRBJ1-1; 9 positions match TRBD1. The CDR3 DNA sequence: TGTGCCAGCAGCGGAAAGGGACAGGGAGGCACTGAAGCTTTCTTT. Protein product: CASSGKGQGGTEAFF. Full variable domain (remainder filled in from reference TRBV7-9 and TRBJ1-1): DTGVSQNPRHKITKRGQNVTFRCDPISEHNRLYWYRQTLGQGPEFLTYFQNEAQLEKSRLLSDRFSAERPKGSFSTLEIQRTEQGDSAMYLCASSGKGQGGTEAFFGQGTRLTVV.